This T cell receptor beta chain was recorded in a study of T-cell reconstitution after alpha-beta-depleted transplantation in children. The table lists this clonotype with a few counts. Germline assignment: CDR1 SEHNR and CDR2 FQNEAQ (reference sequence). Trimming stripped 4 bases from V and 3 bases from J, with 9 bases between. This CDR3 has 13 amino acids. A TCRbeta library incorporating unique molecular identifiers was prepared. TCRdb passed the PCR reads through MiXCR, listing each CDR3 protein once. This repertoire shows around 370,000 distinct CDR3 sequences, 9% to 12% found once; its top ten account for 2% to 3%.

The starting material was PBMCs from the stem cell graft donor, obtained from the stem cell graft. The genes are TRBV7-9 and TRBJ1-1, with D perhaps TRBD1 (6 bases). The TCR originated in a human donor who donated a stem cell graft to a child with acute lymphoblastic leukemia. CDR3: CASSSGQHTEAFF. The CDR3 region has the DNA TGTGCCAGCAGCTCCGGACAGCACACTGAAGCTTTCTTT.